Reported below is one TCR beta chain. The assay was immunoSEQ multiplex PCR, and TCRdb's table has in-frame clones only and misses some. The table includes 350,000 to 400,000 clones, roughly 88% detected once. Germline lookup yields CDR1 SNHLY and CDR2 FYNNEI. V lost 7 bases and J 3 bases, leaving 10 bases between the germline ends. The CDR3 extends over 12 amino acids. Which cohort a participant joined came from the clinical history participants gave. The record originates from a study of blood T cell repertoires in COVID-19. Overall study: COVID-19 samples, acute and convalescent, were from the United States, Italy and Spain.

The chain links TRBV2 to TRBJ2-7; TRBD2 is a possible D gene (5 bases). The TCR sequence derives from a woman aged 25 to 39 with acute COVID-19. The sequenced material came from PBMCs or T cells enriched from blood (not recorded which). CDR3 in amino acids: CASIRGIYEQYF. For the CDR3, the DNA is TGTGCCAGCATTCGGGGTATCTACGAGCAGTACTTC.